The clone carrying this T cell receptor (beta chain) has at least ten counts. Its antigen is currently unknown. The data are from a study of T cells in Graves' hyperthyroidism and ophthalmopathy. RNA transcripts yielded amplified TCR beta CDR3 regions. RT-PCR in the first round (using the HTBI primer set) targeted the TCR CDR3. Each CDR3 protein is one row after TCRdb ran MiXCR on the multiplex PCR reads. The sample holds 500,000 to 700,000 distinct CDR3 sequences; around 17% are singletons and the top ten take about 18%. Exclusion of a patient resulted from uncontrolled infection, other autoimmune disease, pregnancy or lactation. Using more than 7.5 ml of fresh peripheral blood, PBMCs were prepared. The CDR3 spans 12 residues. Trimming left V 3 bases short and J 6 bases short, with 8 bases between. Germline V gene sequence: CDR1 SGHTA, CDR2 FQGNSA. Study observations and caveats: The model made its ophthalmopathy prediction, and onset followed a median 6.5 months later. Also found in blood were most expanded thyroid clonotypes above 0.001.

The chain joins TRBV7-2 to TRBJ1-1; D is uncertain. Sequencing input: blood. The origin of this receptor is a woman between 18 and 29 years old with Graves' hyperthyroidism. This CDR3 is CASSFQRPEAFF. CDR3 bases: TGTGCCAGCAGCTTCCAGCGCCCTGAAGCTTTCTTT. Looking up the rest from reference TRBV7-2 and TRBJ1-1 gives the full variable domain: GAGVSQSPSNKVTEKGKDVELRCDPISGHTALYWYRQSLGQGLEFLIYFQGNSAPDKSGLPSDRFSAERTGGSVSTLTIQRTQQEDSAVYLCASSFQRPEAFFGQGTRLTVV.